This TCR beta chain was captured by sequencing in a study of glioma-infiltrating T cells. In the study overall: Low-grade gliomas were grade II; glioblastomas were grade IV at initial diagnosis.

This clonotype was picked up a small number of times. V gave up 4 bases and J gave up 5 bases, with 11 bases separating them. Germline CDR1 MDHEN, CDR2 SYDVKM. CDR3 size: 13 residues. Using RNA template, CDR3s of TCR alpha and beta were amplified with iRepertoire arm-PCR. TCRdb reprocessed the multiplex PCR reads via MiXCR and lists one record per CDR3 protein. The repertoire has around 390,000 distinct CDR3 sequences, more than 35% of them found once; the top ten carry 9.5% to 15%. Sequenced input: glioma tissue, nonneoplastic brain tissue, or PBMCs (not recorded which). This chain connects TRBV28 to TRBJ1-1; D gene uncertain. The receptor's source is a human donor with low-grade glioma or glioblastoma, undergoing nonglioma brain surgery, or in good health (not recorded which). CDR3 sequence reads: CASSYRQLTEAFF. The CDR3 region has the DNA TGTGCCAGCAGTTATCGACAATTGACTGAAGCTTTCTTT. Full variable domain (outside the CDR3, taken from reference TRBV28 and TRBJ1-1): DVKVTQSSRYLVKRTGEKVFLECVQDMDHENMFWYRQDPGLGLRLIYFSYDVKMKEKGDIPEGYSVSREKKERFSLILESASTNQTSMYLCASSYRQLTEAFFGQGTRLTVV.